One sample yielded the 22 T cell receptor beta chains listed below, sequenced in a study of cytomegalovirus exposure and HLA in healthy donors (dated by TCRdb to 2016 to 2017). The library was obtained by the immunoSEQ multiplex PCR assay. The multiplex PCR relied on a mix of 60 forward primers for TCR Vbeta segments and 13 reverse primers for TCR Jbeta segments. The immuneACCESS repertoire file appears here via TCRdb, limited to in-frame rearrangements. These files lack a portion of the clones; in checked studies, under half of the deficit traces to unresolved V genes, and the cause of the others is not known. The sample contains more than 150,000 clones, just under 80% of them found a single time. Less than 2% of the sample is in the top ten clones. The specimen sequenced was PBMCs. The receptors shown here come from a woman younger than 45 in good health and CMV-seronegative.

The V and J genes are TRBV7-9 and TRBJ1-6; 10 bases align to TRBD1. This CDR3 has 15 amino acids. Germline loops: CDR1 SEHNR, CDR2 FQNEAQ (reference sequence). With 5 bases clipped from V and 14 bases from J, the junction kept 12 bases outside the gene matches. CDR3 region: CASSPGTGALRALHF. CDR3 nucleotide sequence: TGTGCCAGCAGCCCCGGGACAGGGGCCCTTAGGGCCCTCCACTTT.

V is TRBV2 and J is TRBJ1-3, with 7 bases lining up with TRBD1. The CDR3 contains 15 residues. The V and J ends lost 6 bases and 4 bases, in that order; junction bases with no gene match: 9. Germline V gives CDR1 SNHLY, CDR2 FYNNEI. CDR3 in amino acids: CASRETGTAGNTIYF. The DNA of the CDR3 is TGTGCCAGCAGAGAGACAGGGACGGCGGGAAACACCATATATTTT. The entire variable domain, with the rest obtained from reference TRBV2 and TRBJ1-3, is as follows: EPEVTQTPSHQVTQMGQEVILRCVPISNHLYFYWYRQILGQKVEFLVSFYNNEISEKSEIFDDQFSVERPDGSNFTLKIRSTKLEDSAMYFCASRETGTAGNTIYFGEGSWLTVV.

This clone showed up just a few times. V usage is TRBV5-1 and J usage is TRBJ1-1, with D perhaps TRBD1 (5 bases). The CDR3 sequence is 15 residues long. Trimming removed 1 base at V and 10 bases at J, with 20 bases between. Germline V gene lookup returns CDR1 SGHRS and CDR2 YFSETQ. DNA of the CDR3: TGCGCCAGCAGCTTGTACCGGGATCCGGTCGGGGGAGCTTTCTTT. Its translation is CASSLYRDPVGGAFF. Supplemented by reference TRBV5-1 and TRBJ1-1, the full variable domain reads KAGVTQTPRYLIKTRGQQVTLSCSPISGHRSVSWYQQTPGQGLQFLFEYFSETQRNKGNFPGRFSGRQFSNSRSEMNVSTLELGDSALYLCASSLYRDPVGGAFFGQGTRLTVV.

This clone was counted between two and nine times. The chain couples TRBV30 to TRBJ2-1, with 7 bases identical to TRBD1. The CDR3 consists of 13 residues. Unmatched junction bases numbered 3, after V lost 3 bases and J lost 4 bases. Looked up from germline, CDR1 is GTSNPN and CDR2 is SVGIG (reference sequence). The CDR3 nucleotides read TGTGCCTGGAGGTCCAGGGGGTACAATGAGCAGTTCTTC. Translated, it gives CAWRSRGYNEQFF.

The count of this clone is one. The gene calls are TRBV4-1 and TRBJ1-1; D is perhaps TRBD1 (5 bases). CDR1 MGHRA and CDR2 YSYEKL come from the germline V gene. V was clipped by 1 base and J by 6 bases, with 15 bases between them. The CDR3 runs 15 residues. DNA for the CDR3: TGCGCCAGCAGCCAAGGAGGAAGGGGATACGCTGAAGCTTTCTTT. Its translation is CASSQGGRGYAEAFF.

The chain couples TRBV9 to TRBJ2-1; TRBD2 is a possible D gene (6 bases). The CDR3 runs to 14 residues. From germline, CDR1 is SGDLS and CDR2 YYNGEE. Trimming took off 2 bases at V and 6 bases at J, with 12 bases between the two ends. The CDR3 DNA follows: TGTGCCAGCAGCGTGGGGGGACTCACCAATGAGCAGTTCTTC. Translated, it gives CASSVGGLTNEQFF.

V gene TRBV18 combines with J gene TRBJ2-7; maybe TRBD2 (5 bases). The CDR3 has 16 amino acids. The V gene's germline CDR1 is KGHSH and CDR2 LQKENI. V lost 0 bases and J lost 0, with 12 bases in between. The CDR3 sequence is CASSPPGLPSSYEQYF. In DNA, the CDR3 is TGTGCCAGCTCACCACCTGGACTGCCGAGCTCCTACGAGCAGTACTTC.

The chain recombines TRBV5-4 with TRBJ1-6, with TRBD1 identical over 8 bases. With V trimmed by 4 bases and J by 9 bases, 6 bases remained unmatched. Germline values: CDR1 SGHNT, CDR2 YYREEE (reference sequence). The CDR3 spans 14 residues. The CDR3: CASSPRGPLSPLHF. CDR3 sequence (DNA): TGTGCCAGCAGCCCCAGGGGGCCCCTTTCACCCCTCCACTTT.

The gene calls are TRBV7-6 and TRBJ2-3; no definite D call. This CDR3 contains 13 residues. Trimming took 4 bases from V and 4 from J, leaving 9 bases between them. CDR1 SGHVS and CDR2 FNYEAQ come from the germline V gene. The CDR3 region has the DNA TGTGCCAGCAGCTCAGTACCCCCAGATACGCAGTATTTT. Its translation is CASSSVPPDTQYF.

The gene calls are TRBV27 and TRBJ2-3; perhaps TRBD2 as D (6 bases). Trimming stripped 3 bases from V and 2 bases from J, with 21 bases between. Germline loops: CDR1 MNHEY, CDR2 SMNVEV (reference sequence). This CDR3 is 18 amino acids long. For the CDR3, the DNA is TGTGCCAGCAGTTTGATGGGTAGGGTGGGGAGGTCCACAGATACGCAGTATTTT. Protein: CASSLMGRVGRSTDTQYF.

The CDR3 loop is CAISAARGGTGELFF. CDR3 DNA sequence: TGTGCCATCAGTGCGGCCAGGGGTGGCACCGGGGAGCTGTTTTTT. The chain employs TRBV10-3 and TRBJ2-2, with D tentatively TRBD1 (6 bases). Trimming cost V 4 bases and J 4 bases, with 13 bases left between them. The germline V gene encodes CDR1 ENHRY and CDR2 SYGVKD. This CDR3 is 15 amino acids long.

The genes are TRBV10-1 and TRBJ2-7, with 8 bases that match TRBD1. The junction had 12 bases not matched to a gene; V was cut back by 6 bases and J by 5 bases. This CDR3 has 15 residues. The germline gives CDR1 WNHNN, CDR2 SYGVQD (reference sequence). CDR3 nucleotides: TGCGCCAGCAGCGCCCGGACAGGGAGAGGAGACGAGCAGTACTTC. Its translation: CASSARTGRGDEQYF.

This chain connects TRBV2 to TRBJ2-7; 9 bases are a match to TRBD1. With 6 bases clipped from V and 6 bases from J, the junction kept 6 bases outside the gene matches. The V gene's germline CDR1 is SNHLY and CDR2 FYNNEI. This CDR3 comprises 13 residues. Here the CDR3 reads CASSTGQGGEQYF. The CDR3 DNA reads TGTGCCAGCAGCACGGGACAGGGAGGCGAGCAGTACTTC.

About this clone: One junction end disagrees with the germline gene, perhaps due to a read error. V usage is TRBV4-2 and J usage is TRBJ2-7; 10 nucleotides align to TRBD2. This CDR3 is built from 18 residues. Per the germline V gene, CDR1 is LGHNA and CDR2 is YNFKEQ. In DNA form, the CDR3 reads TGTGCCAGCAGCCAAGATCCGGAGCTAGCGGGGGTCCACTACGGGCAGTACTTC. Translating gives CASSQDPELAGVHYGQYF.

The rearrangement joins TRBV19 to TRBJ2-5; weak D call: TRBD1 (6 bases). The V end was cut by 9 bases, the J end by 2 bases, with 19 bases between. This CDR3 is 15 amino acids long. CDR1 and CDR2 (germline): LNHDA, SQIVND (reference sequence). The CDR3 DNA is TGTGCCAGCAAACCGCCGGGACACCCGCAAGAGACCCAGTACTTC. It translates to CASKPPGHPQETQYF.

The chain recombines TRBV7-2 with TRBJ2-1; 11 bases align to TRBD2. Per germline, CDR1 SGHTA and CDR2 FQGNSA. This CDR3 has 17 residues. Trimming removed 1 base from V and 4 bases from J; junction bases left unmatched: 6. DNA for the CDR3: TGTGCCAGCAGCTTAGGTCTCCTAGCGGGGGGTTACAATGAGCAGTTCTTC. This gives the protein CASSLGLLAGGYNEQFF.

A single count supports this clone. This chain joins TRBV5-1 and TRBJ2-5, with 8 nucleotides matching TRBD1. Germline V gene data show CDR1 as SGHRS and CDR2 as YFSETQ. Germline trimming cut 4 bases from V and 2 bases from J; bases unmatched to any gene: 4. The CDR3 is 14 residues long. The CDR3 nucleotides are TGCGCCAGCAGCAAGGACAGGGCGCAAGAGACCCAGTACTTC. Protein: CASSKDRAQETQYF.

The chain links TRBV4-3 to TRBJ2-4, with TRBD2 identical over 9 bases. Trimming removed 1 base from V and 0 bases from J; junction bases left unmatched: 10. Germline-derived CDR1 and CDR2 are LGHNA and YSLEER. The length of the CDR3 is 19 residues. CDR3 amino acids: CASSQVRASGALAKNIQYF. DNA for the CDR3: TGCGCCAGCAGCCAAGTCCGAGCTAGCGGGGCCCTAGCCAAAAACATTCAGTACTTC.

The chain combines TRBV5-1 with TRBJ2-3; perhaps TRBD2 as D (5 bases). The CDR3 has 13 amino acids. CDR1 and CDR2 from the germline V gene are SGHRS and YFSETQ. V was trimmed by 5 bases and J by 0 bases, leaving 7 bases between them. Written as DNA, the CDR3 is TGCGCCAGCAGATGGACTAGCACAGATACGCAGTATTTT. Amino acid sequence: CASRWTSTDTQYF.

V and J are TRBV9 and TRBJ2-7; D gene uncertain. The CDR3 contains 12 residues. Germline V lookup: CDR1 SGDLS, CDR2 YYNGEE. V was shortened by 3 bases and J by 4 bases, with 8 bases between the two germline ends. CDR3 bases: TGTGCCAGCAGCGCCGACTTGTACGAGCAGTACTTC. Translating gives CASSADLYEQYF.

This sequence joins TRBV5-6 and TRBJ1-2; no clear D. The V gene's germline CDR1 is SGHDT and CDR2 YYEEEE. The CDR3 is 14 amino acids. V was shortened by 1 base and J by 4 bases, with 11 bases between the two germline ends. This CDR3 is CASSLPGLLYGYTF. CDR3 DNA: TGTGCCAGCAGCTTGCCAGGCCTTCTCTATGGCTACACCTTC. Based on the CDR3 plus reference TRBV5-6 and TRBJ1-2, the full variable domain is DAGVTQSPTHLIKTRGQQVTLRCSPKSGHDTVSWYQQALGQGPQFIFQYYEEEERQRGNFPDRFSGHQFPNYSSELNVNALLLGDSALYLCASSLPGLLYGYTFGSGTRLTVV.

The rearrangement links TRBV27 to TRBJ2-5; 9 nucleotides match TRBD1. V trimming: 6 bases; J trimming: 4 bases; junction bases outside the gene matches: 12. Germline V lookup: CDR1 MNHEY, CDR2 SMNVEV (reference sequence). The CDR3 has 16 residues. CDR3 sequence reads: CASSGVGTGPRETQYF. The CDR3 DNA follows: TGTGCCAGCAGCGGTGTAGGGACAGGGCCAAGAGAGACCCAGTACTTC.